This record looks at one TCR beta chain sequence and its context. This sample was included in a study of shared clonotypes between healthy human individuals. V dropped 5 bases and J dropped 4; count of bases not matched to a gene: 6. Germline-derived CDR1 and CDR2 are SGHAT and FQNNGV. This CDR3 is built from 14 residues. Clones were read by immunoSEQ multiplex PCR, and TCRdb kept only the in-frame ones, dropping some. The repertoire holds some 470,000 clones, with approximately 80% as singletons. Sequences were obtained from PBMCs. This chain uses TRBV11-2 with TRBJ1-1, with 8 bases aligning to TRBD1. The TCR originated in a woman between 40 and 50 years old in good health. Some clones in this sample may be carry-over from other donors' samples. The CDR3 region has the DNA TGTGCCAGCAGCATCCAGGGGGCCGGCACTGAAGCTTTCTTT. Its protein is CASSIQGAGTEAFF.